This paragraph covers one TCR beta chain sequence. The antigen remains undetermined. Method: immunoSEQ multiplex PCR; TCRdb's copy keeps in-frame clones and lacks some. Among 80,000 or so clones listed, 85% were seen once. This sample is drawn from a study of OX40 agonist ivuxolimab in advanced cancers. Study-wide background: Patients with prior anti-PD-1, anti-PD-L1 or anti-CTLA-4 therapy were eligible; approximately 40% had some.

V dropped 6 bases and J dropped 5 bases, with 7 bases sitting between them. The CDR3 is 11 residues long. The germline V gene encodes CDR1 MDHEN and CDR2 SYDVKM. Regarding the study as a whole: Doses of 0.1 to 3.0 mg/kg were accompanied by clonal expansion of CD4+ and CD8+ blood T cells by week 6.

Samples of blood were obtained at baseline, on cycle 4 day 1, and on cycle 7 day 1. V is TRBV28 and J is TRBJ2-5; D gene ambiguous. This clonotype originated in an adult with an advanced solid tumor such as melanoma, head and neck, liver or kidney cancer. This sample comprised CD4+ or CD8+ T cells sorted from blood, obtained in a trial of the OX40 agonist ivuxolimab. This CDR3 is CASRLFETQYF. The CDR3 DNA reads TGTGCCAGCAGATTGTTTGAGACCCAGTACTTC.